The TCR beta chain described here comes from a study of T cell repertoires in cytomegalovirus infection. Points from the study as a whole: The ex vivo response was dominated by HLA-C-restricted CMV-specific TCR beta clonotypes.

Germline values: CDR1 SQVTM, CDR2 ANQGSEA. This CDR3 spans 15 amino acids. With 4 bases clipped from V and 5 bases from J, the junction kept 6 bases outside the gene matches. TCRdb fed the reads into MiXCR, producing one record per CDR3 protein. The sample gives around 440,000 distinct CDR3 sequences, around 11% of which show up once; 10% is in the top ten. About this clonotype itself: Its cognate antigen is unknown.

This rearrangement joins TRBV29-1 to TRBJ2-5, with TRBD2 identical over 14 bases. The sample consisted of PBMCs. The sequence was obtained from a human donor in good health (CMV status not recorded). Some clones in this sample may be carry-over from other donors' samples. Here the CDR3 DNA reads TGCAGCGTTGTTTTCTGGACTAGCGGGAGGGAGACCCAGTACTTC. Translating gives CSVVFWTSGRETQYF.